The 23 T cell receptor beta chains below all came from one sample that was sequenced in a study of cytomegalovirus exposure and HLA in healthy donors. Clones were sequenced by immunoSEQ multiplex PCR, and TCRdb holds only the in-frame ones, with some missing. Of approximately 100,000 clones in the sample, around nine tenths were seen once. The sequenced material came from PBMCs. The source of these receptors is a woman between 18 and 29 years old in good health and CMV-seronegative.

In this sample, this clone turned up a few times. The chain combines TRBV15 with TRBJ1-6; 9 bases are shared with TRBD1. The CDR3 is 15 residues long. The germline V gene encodes CDR1 LNHNV and CDR2 YYDKDF (reference sequence). Unmatched junction bases numbered 3, after V lost 4 bases and J lost 5 bases. The CDR3 spells CATSKDRGNNSPLHF. The CDR3, as DNA: TGTGCCACCAGCAAGGACAGGGGCAATAATTCACCCCTCCACTTT.

The V and J genes are TRBV28 and TRBJ2-7; 12 bases match TRBD2. CDR3 length equals 14 residues. Trimming took 7 bases from V and 3 from J; bases not matched to a gene: 4. The germline V gene has CDR1 MDHEN and CDR2 SYDVKM. CDR3 region: CASKTSGRIYEQYF. The CDR3 DNA sequence: TGTGCCAGCAAGACTAGCGGGAGAATCTACGAGCAGTACTTC.

The chain recombines TRBV5-1 with TRBJ1-2, with TRBD1 matching over 7 bases. CDR3 length: 14 residues. Germline loops: CDR1 SGHRS, CDR2 YFSETQ. The V segment lost 4 bases and the J segment 3 bases; nucleotides outside the gene matches: 6. The CDR3: CASSMGQRDYGYTF. CDR3 nucleotides: TGCGCCAGCAGCATGGGACAGCGGGACTATGGCTACACCTTC.

This clone was picked up one time. This chain uses TRBV11-3 with TRBJ2-1, with 7 nucleotides matching TRBD1. The CDR3 sequence is 16 residues long. J lost 6 bases, V lost 3 bases, and 11 bases had no gene match. CDR1 and CDR2 from the germline V gene are SGHNT and YENEEA. DNA of the CDR3: TGTGCCAGCAGCTTCTCGGGACAGACCGACCGCAATGAGCAGTTCTTC. Translating it yields CASSFSGQTDRNEQFF.

In its sample, this clone was seen many times. The chain has TRBV7-2 and TRBJ2-6, with D hard to call. V was cut by 5 bases and J by 0 bases, with 11 bases left in between. The germline V gene encodes CDR1 SGHTA and CDR2 FQGNSA. The CDR3 consists of 16 residues. CDR3 residues: CASSRVVGSGANVLTF. The CDR3 coding sequence is TGTGCCAGCAGCCGGGTGGTCGGCTCTGGGGCCAACGTCCTGACTTTC.

This chain uses TRBV9 with TRBJ1-2, with 7 bases that match TRBD1. V shed 0 bases and J 6 bases; nucleotides not matched to a gene: 2. Germline CDR1 and CDR2: SGDLS and YYNGEE. CDR3 length: 13 residues. In DNA, the CDR3 is TGTGCCAGCAGCGTAGTACAGGGGCATGGCTACACCTTC. It specifies CASSVVQGHGYTF. The full variable domain, with the rest looked up from reference TRBV9 and TRBJ1-2, is DSGVTQTPKHLITATGQRVTLRCSPRSGDLSVYWYQQSLDQGLQFLIQYYNGEERAKGNILERFSAQQFPDLHSELNLSSLELGDSALYFCASSVVQGHGYTFGSGTRLTVV.

This clone was detected once. The CDR3 nucleotides are TGCGCCAGCAGCCAACTCGCCGGGAGGTCGGACCAGTTCTTC. Translating it yields CASSQLAGRSDQFF. The V and J genes are TRBV4-1 and TRBJ2-1; 7 bases align to TRBD2. V shed 2 bases and J 13 bases; nucleotides not matched to a gene: 11. The CDR3 covers 14 residues. The germline gives CDR1 MGHRA, CDR2 YSYEKL.

V is TRBV29-1 and J is TRBJ2-1; D might be TRBD1 (6 bases). The CDR3 is made up of 13 amino acids. Per germline, CDR1 SQVTM and CDR2 ANQGSEA. V was cut by 7 bases and J by 10 bases, with 20 bases left in between. CDR3 nucleotide sequence: TGCAGCGCCATACCACAGGGAGAAAGGGAGCAGTTCTTC. It translates to CSAIPQGEREQFF.

This chain joins TRBV9 and TRBJ2-7; unclear D gene. The germline gives CDR1 SGDLS, CDR2 YYNGEE. Trimming took off 4 bases at V and 0 bases at J, with 8 bases between the two ends. The CDR3 runs 13 residues. The CDR3 loop is CASSPTSSYEQYF. CDR3 DNA: TGTGCCAGCAGCCCGACAAGCTCCTACGAGCAGTACTTC.

The chain has TRBV7-2 and TRBJ2-3; 13 positions agree with TRBD2. With 4 bases clipped from V and 1 base from J, the junction kept 8 bases outside the gene matches. Per the germline V gene, CDR1 is SGHTA and CDR2 is FQGNSA. The CDR3 runs to 18 residues. CDR3 amino acids: CASSSTSGGAGGTDTQYF. The CDR3 DNA reads as TGTGCCAGCAGCTCTACTAGCGGGGGGGCCGGCGGCACAGATACGCAGTATTTT.

V usage is TRBV5-6 and J usage is TRBJ2-1; D is ambiguous. CDR1 is SGHDT and CDR2 is YYEEEE in the germline V gene. The CDR3 has 13 amino acids. Trimming left V 4 bases short and J 6 bases short, with 11 bases between. The CDR3 DNA reads TGTGCCAGCAGCATTCCTCATAGCAATGAGCAGTTCTTC. Its translation: CASSIPHSNEQFF. The complete variable domain, with remaining parts taken from reference TRBV5-6 and TRBJ2-1, reads DAGVTQSPTHLIKTRGQQVTLRCSPKSGHDTVSWYQQALGQGPQFIFQYYEEEERQRGNFPDRFSGHQFPNYSSELNVNALLLGDSALYLCASSIPHSNEQFFGPGTRLTVL.

CDR3 DNA: TGTGCCAGCAACCCCTGGACTAGCGGGGGACCAGATACGCAGTATTTT. Protein sequence: CASNPWTSGGPDTQYF. The gene calls are TRBV27 and TRBJ2-3, with TRBD2 matching over 13 bases. The CDR3 sequence is 16 residues long. Losses at the gene ends were 7 bases for V and 4 bases for J; bases not matched to a gene: 8. Germline CDR1 reads MNHEY; CDR2 reads SMNVEV (reference sequence).

The chain combines TRBV18 with TRBJ1-1; D is undetermined. The CDR3 runs 15 residues. CDR1 and CDR2 from the germline V gene are KGHSH and LQKENI. V lost 5 bases, J lost 0 bases, and 13 bases lay in between. The CDR3 nucleotides read TGTGCCAGCTCATTTTCCGGGTCAGTGAACACTGAAGCTTTCTTT. This codes for CASSFSGSVNTEAFF.

J is TRBJ2-3 and V is TRBV4-3; tentatively, D is TRBD2 (5 bases). This CDR3 has 15 residues. CDR1 is LGHNA and CDR2 is YSLEER in the germline V gene. V lost 3 bases and J lost 0, with 10 bases in between. The CDR3 spells CASSQRLISTDTQYF. CDR3 DNA sequence: TGCGCCAGCAGCCAGCGACTAATTAGCACAGATACGCAGTATTTT.

The chain uses TRBV6-1 and TRBJ2-3, with D unresolved. The CDR3 totals 13 residues. Germline V gene data show CDR1 as MNHNS and CDR2 as SASEGT. The V end was cut by 7 bases, the J end by 0 bases, with 8 bases between. The CDR3 DNA follows: TGTGCCAGCACGAGGCGGAGCACAGATACGCAGTATTTT. Translated, it gives CASTRRSTDTQYF.

This chain joins TRBV14 and TRBJ2-7; 15 nucleotides match TRBD2. V lost 1 base to trimming and J lost 2 bases; unmatched junction nucleotides: 24. The germline V gene encodes CDR1 SGHDN and CDR2 FVKESK. This CDR3 spans 24 amino acids. The CDR3 loop is CASSQGLGAPALGLAGGSPYEQYF. As DNA, the CDR3 is TGTGCCAGCAGCCAAGGCCTTGGGGCGCCGGCCTTGGGACTAGCGGGAGGATCCCCCTACGAGCAGTACTTC. The whole variable domain, filled in from reference TRBV14 and TRBJ2-7, reads EAGVTQFPSHSVIEKGQTVTLRCDPISGHDNLYWYRRVMGKEIKFLLHFVKESKQDESGMPNNRFLAERTGGTYSTLKVQPAELEDSGVYFCASSQGLGAPALGLAGGSPYEQYFGPGTRLTVT.

The chain combines TRBV30 with TRBJ2-3; 7 bases match TRBD2. The ends lost 0 bases at V and 4 bases at J; junction bases unmatched: 13. CDR1 and CDR2 (germline): GTSNPN, SVGIG (reference sequence). The CDR3 sequence is 17 residues long. The CDR3 loop reads CAWSVLPWRETADTQYF. The DNA for the CDR3 is TGTGCCTGGAGTGTACTTCCTTGGCGGGAGACGGCAGATACGCAGTATTTT.

The V and J genes are TRBV20-1 and TRBJ2-7, with D unclear. Trimming cost V 3 bases and J 7 bases, with 10 bases left between them. Germline loops: CDR1 DFQATT, CDR2 SNEGSKA (reference sequence). The CDR3 runs to 11 residues. The CDR3 sequence is CSASLIQEQYF. For the CDR3, the DNA is TGCAGTGCTAGCCTTATCCAGGAGCAGTACTTC.

This chain connects TRBV11-2 to TRBJ2-7, with 9 bases fitting TRBD2. V lost 5 bases, J lost 2 bases, and 4 bases stayed unmatched. CDR1 SGHAT and CDR2 FQNNGV come from the germline V gene. The CDR3 length is 14 residues. The DNA of the CDR3 is TGTGCCAGCAGCGGGCGACTAGCGGCCTACGAGCAGTACTTC. Encoded protein: CASSGRLAAYEQYF.

A single count supports this clone. The chain carries TRBV2 and TRBJ2-7; 12 bases map to TRBD1. This CDR3 has 14 amino acids. V shed 7 bases, J shed 3 bases, and the junction held 4 bases outside the gene matches. Germline loops: CDR1 SNHLY, CDR2 FYNNEI. The CDR3 protein is CASNRDRGLYEQYF. The CDR3 DNA reads TGTGCCAGCAACCGGGACAGGGGGCTCTACGAGCAGTACTTC.

The rearrangement uses TRBV14 and TRBJ1-2, with a tentative D call TRBD1 (5 bases). The CDR3 covers 15 residues. V lost 1 base and J 6 bases, leaving 15 bases between the germline ends. Germline V gene data show CDR1 as SGHDN and CDR2 as FVKESK. The CDR3 bases are TGTGCCAGCAGCCAAGCGCGGGGGGGGAGCCATGGCTACACCTTC. The encoded protein is CASSQARGGSHGYTF.

The rearrangement links TRBV9 to TRBJ2-7, with D possibly TRBD2 on 6 matching bases. The CDR3 is made up of 17 amino acids. V gave up 1 base and J gave up 3 bases, with 20 bases separating them. From germline, CDR1 is SGDLS and CDR2 YYNGEE. In DNA, the CDR3 is TGTGCCAGCAGCGTACTAATCTGGGGACTGCCAGACTACGAGCAGTACTTC. As protein: CASSVLIWGLPDYEQYF.

The rearrangement uses TRBV11-2 and TRBJ1-1; tentative D call: TRBD1 (6 bases). There are 16 residues in the CDR3. Between the trimmed V and J ends, which lost 4 bases and 0 bases, there was a span of 15 bases. CDR1 and CDR2 from the germline V gene are SGHAT and FQNNGV. CDR3 in amino acids: CASSSQGQQMNTEAFF. CDR3 in DNA: TGTGCCAGCAGCTCCCAAGGACAGCAAATGAACACTGAAGCTTTCTTT.